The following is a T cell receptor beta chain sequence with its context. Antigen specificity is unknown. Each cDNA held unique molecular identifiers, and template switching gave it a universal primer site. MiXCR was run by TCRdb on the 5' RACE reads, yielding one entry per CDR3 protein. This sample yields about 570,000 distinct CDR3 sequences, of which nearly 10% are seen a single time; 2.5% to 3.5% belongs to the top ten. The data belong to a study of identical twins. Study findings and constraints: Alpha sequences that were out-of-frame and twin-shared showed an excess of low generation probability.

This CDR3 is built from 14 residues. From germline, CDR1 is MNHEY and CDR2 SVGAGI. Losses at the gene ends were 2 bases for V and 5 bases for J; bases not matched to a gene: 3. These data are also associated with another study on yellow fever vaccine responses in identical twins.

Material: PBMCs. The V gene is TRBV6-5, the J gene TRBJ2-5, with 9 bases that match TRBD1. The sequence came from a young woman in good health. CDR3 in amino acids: CASSYGQGRETQYF. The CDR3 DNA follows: TGTGCCAGCAGTTACGGACAGGGGAGGGAGACCCAGTACTTC.